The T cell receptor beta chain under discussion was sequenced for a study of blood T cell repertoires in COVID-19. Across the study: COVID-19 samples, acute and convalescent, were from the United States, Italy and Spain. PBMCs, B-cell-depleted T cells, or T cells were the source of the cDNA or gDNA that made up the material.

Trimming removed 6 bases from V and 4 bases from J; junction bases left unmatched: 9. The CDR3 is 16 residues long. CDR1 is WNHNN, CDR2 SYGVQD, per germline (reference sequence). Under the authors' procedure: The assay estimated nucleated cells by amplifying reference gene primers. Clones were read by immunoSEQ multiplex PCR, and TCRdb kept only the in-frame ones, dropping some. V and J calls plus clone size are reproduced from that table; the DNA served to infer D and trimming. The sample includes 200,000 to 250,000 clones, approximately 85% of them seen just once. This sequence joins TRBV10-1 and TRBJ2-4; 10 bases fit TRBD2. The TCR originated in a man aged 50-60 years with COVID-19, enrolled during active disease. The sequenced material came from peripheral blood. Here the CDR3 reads CASSAGLALGKNIQYF. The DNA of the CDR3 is TGCGCCAGCAGCGCGGGACTAGCGTTGGGGAAAAACATTCAGTACTTC.